The clone carrying this T cell receptor (beta chain) has a count of ten or more. Antigen: not known. The junction does not match germline at one end; this may be a read error. This entry belongs to a study of identical twins. General observations from the study: Whereas memory repertoires showed no such difference, abundant cord blood beta clonotypes carried fewer insertions.

TCRdb reprocessed the 5' RACE reads via MiXCR and lists one record per CDR3 protein. The repertoire includes 500,000 to 700,000 distinct CDR3 sequences, under 8.5% of them detected once, and approximately 1.5% sits in the top ten. These records were also assigned to another study, of yellow fever vaccine responses in identical twins.

The material sequenced was PBMCs. The clonotype was recovered from a woman between 18 and 29 years old in good health.

CDR3 sequence reads: CASSRYNEQFF. The CDR3 DNA reads TGTGCCAGCAGCCGATACAATGAGCAGTTCTTC. The rearrangement links TRBV5-1 to TRBJ2-1, with no clear D. The CDR3 is 11 residues long. CDR1 SGHRS and CDR2 YFSETQ come from the germline V gene.